This T cell receptor beta chain comes out of a study of cytomegalovirus exposure and HLA in healthy donors. Study results and caveats: Across donors, presence/absence analyses took sequencing depth to be roughly uniform. The authors enumerated 164 TCR beta chains as linked to cytomegalovirus.

A word on this clone: Its antigen is as yet unknown.

These donors, healthy bone marrow donors, were studied. 60 Vbeta and 13 Jbeta primers were used in PCR. The repertoire was sequenced with immunoSEQ multiplex PCR; TCRdb's copy has only in-frame clones and lacks some. The table for this sample gives approximately 120,000 clones. The ends were cut back, 5 bases at V and 5 bases at J, with 18 bases in the middle. Germline assignment: CDR1 MNHEY and CDR2 SVGAGI. There are 15 residues in the CDR3. The TCR was taken from a young man in good health and CMV-seronegative. Sequencing input: PBMCs. The chain combines TRBV6-5 with TRBJ1-2; possible D gene TRBD1, 5 bases. The CDR3 loop is CASSRTGTAGYGYTF. The DNA for the CDR3 is TGTGCCAGCAGTCGCACCGGGACGGCGGGATATGGCTACACCTTC.